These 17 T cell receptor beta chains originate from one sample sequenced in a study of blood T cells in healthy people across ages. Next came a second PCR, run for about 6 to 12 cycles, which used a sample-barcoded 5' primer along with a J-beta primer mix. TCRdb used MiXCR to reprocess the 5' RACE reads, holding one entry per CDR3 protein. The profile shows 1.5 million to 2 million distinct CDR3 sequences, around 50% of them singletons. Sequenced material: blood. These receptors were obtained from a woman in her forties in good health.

Here the CDR3 DNA reads TGTGCCAGCAGTCGAGACCAGGGGTATCTCCACGAGCAGTACTTC. Protein sequence: CASSRDQGYLHEQYF. The chain employs TRBV6-5 and TRBJ2-7; maybe TRBD1 (6 bases). The V end was cut by 5 bases, the J end by 5 bases, with 19 bases between. Germline V gene data show CDR1 as MNHEY and CDR2 as SVGAGI. There are 15 residues in the CDR3.

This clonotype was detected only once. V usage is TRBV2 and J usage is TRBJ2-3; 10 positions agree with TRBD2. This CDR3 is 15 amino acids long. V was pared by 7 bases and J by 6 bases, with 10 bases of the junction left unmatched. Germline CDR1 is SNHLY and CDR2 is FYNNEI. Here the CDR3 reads CASNPLAGVIDTQYF. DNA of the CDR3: TGTGCCAGCAACCCCCTAGCGGGGGTTATTGATACGCAGTATTTT.

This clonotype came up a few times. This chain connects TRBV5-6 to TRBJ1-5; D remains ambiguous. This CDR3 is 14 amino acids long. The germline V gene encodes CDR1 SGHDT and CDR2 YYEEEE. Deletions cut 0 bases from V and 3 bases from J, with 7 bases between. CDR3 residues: CASSLGSVNQPQHF. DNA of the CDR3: TGTGCCAGCAGCTTGGGATCGGTCAATCAGCCCCAGCATTTT.

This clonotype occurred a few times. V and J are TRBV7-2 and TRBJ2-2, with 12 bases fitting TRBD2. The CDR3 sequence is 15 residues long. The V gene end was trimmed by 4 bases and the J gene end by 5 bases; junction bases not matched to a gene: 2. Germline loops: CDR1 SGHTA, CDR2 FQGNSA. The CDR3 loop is CASSSGLAGTGELFF. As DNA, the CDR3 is TGTGCCAGCAGCTCCGGACTAGCGGGAACCGGGGAGCTGTTTTTT.

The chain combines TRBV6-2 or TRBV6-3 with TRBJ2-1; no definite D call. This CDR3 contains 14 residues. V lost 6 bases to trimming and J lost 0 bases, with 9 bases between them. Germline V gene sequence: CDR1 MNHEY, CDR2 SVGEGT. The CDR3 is CASRNELSYNEQFF. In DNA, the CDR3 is TGTGCCAGCAGAAATGAGCTCTCCTACAATGAGCAGTTCTTC.

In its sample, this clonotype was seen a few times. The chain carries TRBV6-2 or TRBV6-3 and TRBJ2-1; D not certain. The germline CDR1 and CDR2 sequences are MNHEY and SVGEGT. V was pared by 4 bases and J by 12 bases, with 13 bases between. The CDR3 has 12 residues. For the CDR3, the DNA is TGTGCCAGCAGTTCGACACCCTTGGGGCAGTTCTTC. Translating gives CASSSTPLGQFF.

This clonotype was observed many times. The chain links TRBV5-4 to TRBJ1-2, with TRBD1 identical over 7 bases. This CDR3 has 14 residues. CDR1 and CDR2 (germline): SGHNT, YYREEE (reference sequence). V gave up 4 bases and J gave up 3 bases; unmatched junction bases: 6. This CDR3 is CASSVRTGDYGYTF. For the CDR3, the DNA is TGTGCCAGCAGCGTAAGGACAGGCGACTATGGCTACACCTTC.

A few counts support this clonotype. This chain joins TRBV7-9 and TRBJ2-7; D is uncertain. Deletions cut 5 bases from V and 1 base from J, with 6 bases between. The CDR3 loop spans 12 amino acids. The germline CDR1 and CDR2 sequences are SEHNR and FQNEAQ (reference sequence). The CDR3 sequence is CASSVVSYEQYF. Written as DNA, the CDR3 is TGTGCCAGCAGCGTAGTATCCTACGAGCAGTACTTC.

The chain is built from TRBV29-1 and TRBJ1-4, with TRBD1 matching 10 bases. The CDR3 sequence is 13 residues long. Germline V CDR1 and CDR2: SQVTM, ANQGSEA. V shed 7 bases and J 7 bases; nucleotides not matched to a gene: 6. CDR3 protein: CSERDRGGEKLFF. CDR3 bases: TGCAGCGAAAGGGACAGGGGAGGTGAAAAACTGTTTTTT.

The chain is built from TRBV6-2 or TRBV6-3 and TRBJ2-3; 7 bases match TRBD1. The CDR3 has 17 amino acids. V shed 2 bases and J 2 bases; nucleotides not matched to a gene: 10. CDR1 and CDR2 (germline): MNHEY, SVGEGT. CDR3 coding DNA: TGTGCCAGCAGTTACCACGGCCAGGGACAGCTCACAGATACGCAGTATTTT. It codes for CASSYHGQGQLTDTQYF.

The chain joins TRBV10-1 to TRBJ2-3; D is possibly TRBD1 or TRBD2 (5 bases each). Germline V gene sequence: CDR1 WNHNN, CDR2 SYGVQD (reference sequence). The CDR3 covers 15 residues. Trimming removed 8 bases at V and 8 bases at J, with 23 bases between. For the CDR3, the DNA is TGCGCCAGCGGCCAGAGGGGTCGTGGAGAGGGTACGCAGTATTTT. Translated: CASGQRGRGEGTQYF.

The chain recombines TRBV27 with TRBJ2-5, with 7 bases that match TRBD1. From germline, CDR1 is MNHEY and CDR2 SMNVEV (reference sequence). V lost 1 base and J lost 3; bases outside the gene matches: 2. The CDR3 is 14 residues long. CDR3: CASSLWQGEETQYF. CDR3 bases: TGTGCCAGCAGTTTATGGCAGGGGGAAGAGACCCAGTACTTC.

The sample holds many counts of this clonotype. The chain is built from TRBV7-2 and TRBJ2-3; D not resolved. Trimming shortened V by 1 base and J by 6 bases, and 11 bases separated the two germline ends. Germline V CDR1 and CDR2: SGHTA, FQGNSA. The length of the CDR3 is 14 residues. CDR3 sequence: CASSLDPSWDTQYF. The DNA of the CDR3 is TGTGCCAGCAGCTTAGATCCTTCATGGGATACGCAGTATTTT.

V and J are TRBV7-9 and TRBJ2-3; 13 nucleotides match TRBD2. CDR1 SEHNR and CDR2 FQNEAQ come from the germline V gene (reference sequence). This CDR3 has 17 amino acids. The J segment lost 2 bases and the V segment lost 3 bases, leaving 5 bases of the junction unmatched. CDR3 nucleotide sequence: TGTGCCAGCAGCTTTGGACTAGCGGGGGAGTACACAGATACGCAGTATTTT. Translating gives CASSFGLAGEYTDTQYF.

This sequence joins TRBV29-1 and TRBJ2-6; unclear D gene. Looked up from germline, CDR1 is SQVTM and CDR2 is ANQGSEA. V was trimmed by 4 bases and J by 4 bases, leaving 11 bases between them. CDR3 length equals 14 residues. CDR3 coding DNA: TGCAGCGTTGCAGGCAAATCCGGGGCCAACGTCCTGACTTTC. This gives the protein CSVAGKSGANVLTF.

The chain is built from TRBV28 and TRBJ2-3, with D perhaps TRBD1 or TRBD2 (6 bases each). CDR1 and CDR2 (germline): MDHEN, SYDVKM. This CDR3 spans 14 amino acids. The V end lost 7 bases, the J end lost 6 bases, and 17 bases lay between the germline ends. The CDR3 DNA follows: TGTGCCAGCAACCTCGGGGGCCTGCTGGATACGCAGTATTTT. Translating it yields CASNLGGLLDTQYF.

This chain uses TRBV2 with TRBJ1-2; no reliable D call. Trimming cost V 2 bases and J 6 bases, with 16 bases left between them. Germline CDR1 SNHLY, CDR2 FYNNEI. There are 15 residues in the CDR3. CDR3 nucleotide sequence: TGTGCCAGCAGTGAATTTGGTTGGCCGGATGATGGCTACACCTTC. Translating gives CASSEFGWPDDGYTF.